A single sample gave rise to the 10 T cell receptor beta chains below, sequenced in a study of blood T cell repertoires in COVID-19. Generated by immunoSEQ multiplex PCR, the TCRdb table keeps only in-frame clones and is missing some. The repertoire has a few hundred thousand clones, about four fifths of them found once; the top ten carry over 9.5%. The specimen was peripheral blood. The source is a woman of 80 years or more with acute or convalescent COVID-19.

The J gene is TRBJ2-5, the V gene TRBV28; TRBD1 agrees at 8 bases. Per the germline V gene, CDR1 is MDHEN and CDR2 is SYDVKM. The CDR3 extends over 15 amino acids. Unmatched junction bases numbered 11, after V lost 3 bases and J lost 8 bases. The chain's CDR3 is CASSLATGALETQYF. In DNA form, the CDR3 reads TGTGCCAGCAGTTTGGCGACAGGGGCCCTTGAAACCCAGTACTTC.

The gene calls are TRBV19 and TRBJ2-1, with 7 positions matching TRBD1. The CDR3 loop spans 16 amino acids. CDR1 LNHDA and CDR2 SQIVND come from the germline V gene (reference sequence). V was clipped by 5 bases and J by 4 bases; unmatched bases: 11. DNA of the CDR3: TGTGCCAGTAGTCCCCGAGGGACAGAAATTTACAATGAGCAGTTCTTC. The encoded protein is CASSPRGTEIYNEQFF.

The chain's CDR3 is CASSLSSPPEQYF. CDR3 DNA: TGTGCCAGCAGTTTGTCCAGTCCTCCCGAGCAGTACTTC. This chain joins TRBV28 and TRBJ2-7; D gene ambiguous. Germline assignment: CDR1 MDHEN and CDR2 SYDVKM. V was trimmed by 3 bases and J by 6 bases, leaving 12 bases between them. The CDR3 runs to 13 residues.

The chain employs TRBV10-3 and TRBJ2-3; 8 positions match TRBD2. The J segment lost 0 bases and the V segment lost 11 bases, leaving 13 bases of the junction unmatched. The CDR3 length is 16 residues. Germline lookup yields CDR1 ENHRY and CDR2 SYGVKD. CDR3 loop: CALWRGASSSTDTQYF. CDR3 in DNA: TGTGCCCTATGGCGGGGGGCCTCCTCTAGCACAGATACGCAGTATTTT.

J is TRBJ1-2 and V is TRBV5-1; 7 bases agree with TRBD1. There are 15 residues in the CDR3. Germline-derived CDR1 and CDR2 are SGHRS and YFSETQ. The V gene end was trimmed by 3 bases and the J gene end by 3 bases; junction bases not matched to a gene: 8. CDR3 in amino acids: CASSSASGTDYGYTF. DNA for the CDR3: TGCGCCAGCAGCTCCGCATCCGGGACAGACTATGGCTACACCTTC.

This rearrangement joins TRBV3-1 (or the pseudogene TRBV3-2) to TRBJ2-2, with D uncertain. Per germline, CDR1 LGHDT and CDR2 YNNKEL (reference sequence). The CDR3 contains 13 residues. Deletions cut 2 bases from V and 8 bases from J, with 9 bases between. For the CDR3, the DNA is TGTGCCAGCAGCCAATTTACTTCGGGGGAGCTGTTTTTT. Its protein is CASSQFTSGELFF.

As concerns this clone: Other DNA sequences in the sample encode the same CDR3. This chain joins TRBV5-1 and TRBJ2-5; 7 positions match TRBD2. V lost 0 bases to trimming and J lost 2 bases; unmatched junction nucleotides: 1. The CDR3 contains 14 residues. Germline V gene data show CDR1 as SGHRS and CDR2 as YFSETQ. The CDR3 bases are TGCGCCAGCAGCTTGGGGGGAGGGCAAGAGACCCAGTACTTC. Its protein is CASSLGGGQETQYF.

J is TRBJ1-1 and V is TRBV10-3; 7 bases map to TRBD1. Looked up from germline, CDR1 is ENHRY and CDR2 is SYGVKD. This CDR3 contains 15 residues. The trim removed 4 bases at V and 1 base at J, leaving 6 bases unmatched. DNA of the CDR3: TGTGCCATCAGTGCCCGGACAGGTGAGAACACTGAAGCTTTCTTT. It specifies CAISARTGENTEAFF.

V and J are TRBV11-2 and TRBJ1-6; D perhaps matches TRBD1 (6 bases). The CDR3 sequence is 15 residues long. Germline V gene sequence: CDR1 SGHAT, CDR2 FQNNGV. The germline V and J ends were trimmed by 1 base and 7 bases, with 11 bases remaining between them. The CDR3 bases are TGTGCCAGCAGCTTAGCGTGGACAGTGAATTCACCCCTCCACTTT. The encoded protein is CASSLAWTVNSPLHF.

In this sample, this clone turned up once. The chain combines TRBV7-2 with TRBJ2-1; D is uncertain. The germline CDR1 and CDR2 sequences are SGHTA and FQGNSA. This CDR3 is built from 15 residues. V lost 0 bases, J lost 4 bases, and 10 bases lay in between. As DNA, the CDR3 is TGTGCCAGCAGCTTAGCTAGCTCTCCATACAATGAGCAGTTCTTC. It specifies CASSLASSPYNEQFF.